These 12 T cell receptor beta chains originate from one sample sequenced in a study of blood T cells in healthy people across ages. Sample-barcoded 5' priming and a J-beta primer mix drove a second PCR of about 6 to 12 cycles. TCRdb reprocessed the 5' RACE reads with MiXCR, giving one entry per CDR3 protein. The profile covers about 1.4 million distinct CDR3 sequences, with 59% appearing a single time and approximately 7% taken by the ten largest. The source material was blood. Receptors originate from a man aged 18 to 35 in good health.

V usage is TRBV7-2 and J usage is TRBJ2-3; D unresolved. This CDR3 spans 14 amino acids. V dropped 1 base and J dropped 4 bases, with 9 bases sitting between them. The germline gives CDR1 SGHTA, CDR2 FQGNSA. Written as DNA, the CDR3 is TGTGCCAGCAGCTTAGGTATTGGGGCAGATACGCAGTATTTT. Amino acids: CASSLGIGADTQYF.

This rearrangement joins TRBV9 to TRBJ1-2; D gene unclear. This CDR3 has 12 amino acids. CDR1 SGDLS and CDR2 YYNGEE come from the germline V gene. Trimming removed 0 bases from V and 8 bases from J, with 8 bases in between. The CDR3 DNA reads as TGTGCCAGCAGCGTAGACGAGAGAGGCTACACCTTC. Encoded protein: CASSVDERGYTF. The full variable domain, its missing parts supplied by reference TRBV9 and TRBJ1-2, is DSGVTQTPKHLITATGQRVTLRCSPRSGDLSVYWYQQSLDQGLQFLIQYYNGEERAKGNILERFSAQQFPDLHSELNLSSLELGDSALYFCASSVDERGYTFGSGTRLTVV.

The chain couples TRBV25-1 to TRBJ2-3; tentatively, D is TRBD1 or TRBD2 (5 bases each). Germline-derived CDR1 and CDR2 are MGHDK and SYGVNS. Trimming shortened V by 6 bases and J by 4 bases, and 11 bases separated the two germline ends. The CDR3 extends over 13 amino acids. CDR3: CASRGDPADTQYF. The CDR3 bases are TGTGCCAGCAGGGGGGACCCCGCAGATACGCAGTATTTT.

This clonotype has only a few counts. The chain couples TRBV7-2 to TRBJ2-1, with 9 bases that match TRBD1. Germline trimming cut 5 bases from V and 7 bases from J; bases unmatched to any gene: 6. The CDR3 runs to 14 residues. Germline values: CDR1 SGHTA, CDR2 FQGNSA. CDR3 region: CASSTRDRANEQFF. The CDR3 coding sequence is TGTGCCAGCAGCACACGGGACAGGGCAAATGAGCAGTTCTTC.

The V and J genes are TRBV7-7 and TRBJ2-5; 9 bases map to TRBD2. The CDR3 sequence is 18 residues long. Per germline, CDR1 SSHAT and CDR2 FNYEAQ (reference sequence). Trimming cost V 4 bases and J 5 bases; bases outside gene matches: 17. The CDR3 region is CASSSDRRASGMDETQYF. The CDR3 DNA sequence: TGTGCCAGCAGCTCGGACAGGAGGGCTAGCGGGATGGATGAGACCCAGTACTTC.

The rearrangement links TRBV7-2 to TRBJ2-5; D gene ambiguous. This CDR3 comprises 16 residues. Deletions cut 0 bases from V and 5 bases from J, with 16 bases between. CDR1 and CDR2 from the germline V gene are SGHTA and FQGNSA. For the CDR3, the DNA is TGTGCCAGCAGCTTAGCAGAGTACAGAGGTCGTGAGACCCAGTACTTC. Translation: CASSLAEYRGRETQYF.

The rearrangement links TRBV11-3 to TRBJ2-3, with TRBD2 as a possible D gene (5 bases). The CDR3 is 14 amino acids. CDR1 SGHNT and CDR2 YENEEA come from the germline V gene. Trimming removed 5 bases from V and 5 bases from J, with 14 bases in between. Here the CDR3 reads CASSGSPLGDTQYF. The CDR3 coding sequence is TGTGCCAGCAGCGGGAGCCCCCTGGGAGATACGCAGTATTTT.

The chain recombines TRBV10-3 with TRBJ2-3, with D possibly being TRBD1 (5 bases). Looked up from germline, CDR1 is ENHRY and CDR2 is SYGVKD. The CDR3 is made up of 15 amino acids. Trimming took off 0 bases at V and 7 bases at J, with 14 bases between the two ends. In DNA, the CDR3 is TGTGCCATCAGTGAGTCAGGCAGAATGGACAATACGCAGTATTTT. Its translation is CAISESGRMDNTQYF.

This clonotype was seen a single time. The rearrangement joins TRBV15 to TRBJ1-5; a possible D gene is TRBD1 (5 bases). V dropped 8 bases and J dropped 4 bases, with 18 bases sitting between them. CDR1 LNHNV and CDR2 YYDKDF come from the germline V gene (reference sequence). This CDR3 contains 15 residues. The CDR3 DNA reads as TGTGCCACCTCTCTACCGGGACTTATGAATCAGCCCCAGCATTTT. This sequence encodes CATSLPGLMNQPQHF. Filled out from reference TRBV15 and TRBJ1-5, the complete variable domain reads DAMVIQNPRYQVTQFGKPVTLSCSQTLNHNVMYWYQQKSSQAPKLLFHYYDKDFNNEADTPDNFQSRRPNTSFCFLDIRSPGLGDTAMYLCATSLPGLMNQPQHFGDGTRLSIL.

The CDR3 sequence: CASRSPAGDTQYF. CDR3 in DNA: TGTGCCAGCAGAAGCCCAGCAGGGGATACGCAGTATTTT. The V and J genes are TRBV7-9 and TRBJ2-3; D perhaps matches TRBD1 (5 bases). Germline CDR1 reads SEHNR; CDR2 reads FQNEAQ (reference sequence). V was cut by 6 bases and J by 6 bases, with 13 bases left in between. The CDR3 length is 13 residues.

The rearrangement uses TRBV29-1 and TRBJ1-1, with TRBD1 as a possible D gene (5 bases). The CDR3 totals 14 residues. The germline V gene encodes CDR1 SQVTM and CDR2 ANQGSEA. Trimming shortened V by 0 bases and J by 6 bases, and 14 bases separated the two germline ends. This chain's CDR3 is CSVEDHRGVAEAFF. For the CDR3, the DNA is TGCAGCGTTGAAGATCACAGAGGGGTTGCTGAAGCTTTCTTT.

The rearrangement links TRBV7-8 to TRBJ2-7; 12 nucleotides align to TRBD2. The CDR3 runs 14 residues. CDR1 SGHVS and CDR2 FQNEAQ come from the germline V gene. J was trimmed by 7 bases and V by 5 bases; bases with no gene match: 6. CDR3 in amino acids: CASSPGLAGIEQYF. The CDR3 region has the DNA TGTGCCAGCAGCCCAGGACTAGCGGGGATTGAGCAGTACTTC. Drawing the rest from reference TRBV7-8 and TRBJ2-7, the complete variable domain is GAGVSQSPRYKVAKRGQDVALRCDPISGHVSLFWYQQALGQGPEFLTYFQNEAQLDKSGLPSDRFFAERPEGSVSTLKIQRTQQEDSAVYLCASSPGLAGIEQYFGPGTRLTVT.